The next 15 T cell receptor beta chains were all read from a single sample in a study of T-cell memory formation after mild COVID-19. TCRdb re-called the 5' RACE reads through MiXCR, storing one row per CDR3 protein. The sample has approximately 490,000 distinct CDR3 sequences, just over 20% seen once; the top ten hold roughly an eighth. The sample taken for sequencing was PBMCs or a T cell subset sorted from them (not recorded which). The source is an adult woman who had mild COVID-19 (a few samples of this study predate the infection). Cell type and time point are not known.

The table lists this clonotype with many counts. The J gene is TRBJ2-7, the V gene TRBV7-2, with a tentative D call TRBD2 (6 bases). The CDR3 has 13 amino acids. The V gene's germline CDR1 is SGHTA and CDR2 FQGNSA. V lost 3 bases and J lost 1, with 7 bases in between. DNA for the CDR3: TGTGCCAGCAGCTTGGGACTTTCCTACGAGCAGTACTTC. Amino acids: CASSLGLSYEQYF.

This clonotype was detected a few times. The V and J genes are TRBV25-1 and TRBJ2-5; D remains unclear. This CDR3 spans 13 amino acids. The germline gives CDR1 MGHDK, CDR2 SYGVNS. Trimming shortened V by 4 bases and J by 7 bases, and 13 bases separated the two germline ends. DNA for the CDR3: TGTGCCAGCAGTGCAGGAGTGATCGGGACCCAGTACTTC. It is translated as CASSAGVIGTQYF.

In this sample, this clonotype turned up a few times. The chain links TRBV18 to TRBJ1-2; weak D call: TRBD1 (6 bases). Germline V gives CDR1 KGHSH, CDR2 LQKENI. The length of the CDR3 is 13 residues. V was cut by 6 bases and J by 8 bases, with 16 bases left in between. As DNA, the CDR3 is TGTGCCAGCTCCCCCGACAGGTCCGGCGGCTACACCTTC. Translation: CASSPDRSGGYTF.

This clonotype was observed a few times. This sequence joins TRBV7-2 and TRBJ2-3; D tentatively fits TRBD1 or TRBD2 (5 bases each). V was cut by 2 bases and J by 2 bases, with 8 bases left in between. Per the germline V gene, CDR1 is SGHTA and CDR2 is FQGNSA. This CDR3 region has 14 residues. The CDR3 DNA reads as TGTGCCAGCAGCTTATGGGGGAACACAGATACGCAGTATTTT. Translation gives CASSLWGNTDTQYF. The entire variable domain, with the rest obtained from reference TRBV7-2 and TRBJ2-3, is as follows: GAGVSQSPSNKVTEKGKDVELRCDPISGHTALYWYRQSLGQGLEFLIYFQGNSAPDKSGLPSDRFSAERTGGSVSTLTIQRTQQEDSAVYLCASSLWGNTDTQYFGPGTRLTVL.

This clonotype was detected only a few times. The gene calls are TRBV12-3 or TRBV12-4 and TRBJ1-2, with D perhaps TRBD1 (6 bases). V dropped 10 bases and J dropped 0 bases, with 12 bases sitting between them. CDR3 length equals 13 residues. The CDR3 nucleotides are TGTGCCATCTCCGGACAGCCTAACTATGGCTACACCTTC. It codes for CAISGQPNYGYTF.

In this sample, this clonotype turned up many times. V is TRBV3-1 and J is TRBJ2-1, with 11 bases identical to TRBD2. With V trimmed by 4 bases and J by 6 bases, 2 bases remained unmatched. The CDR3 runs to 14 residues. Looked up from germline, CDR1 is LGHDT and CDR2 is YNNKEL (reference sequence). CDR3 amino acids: CASSPLAGGNEQFF. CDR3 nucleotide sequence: TGTGCCAGCAGCCCGCTAGCGGGAGGCAATGAGCAGTTCTTC.

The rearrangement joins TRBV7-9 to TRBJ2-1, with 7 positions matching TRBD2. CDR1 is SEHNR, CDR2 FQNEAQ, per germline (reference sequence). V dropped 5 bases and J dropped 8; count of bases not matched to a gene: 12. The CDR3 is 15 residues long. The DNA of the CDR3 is TGTGCCAGCAGCCCAGCGATAGCGGGTCGTTATGAGCAGTTCTTC. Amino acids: CASSPAIAGRYEQFF. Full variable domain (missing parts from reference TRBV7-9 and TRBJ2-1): DTGVSQNPRHKITKRGQNVTFRCDPISEHNRLYWYRQTLGQGPEFLTYFQNEAQLEKSRLLSDRFSAERPKGSFSTLEIQRTEQGDSAMYLCASSPAIAGRYEQFFGPGTRLTVL.

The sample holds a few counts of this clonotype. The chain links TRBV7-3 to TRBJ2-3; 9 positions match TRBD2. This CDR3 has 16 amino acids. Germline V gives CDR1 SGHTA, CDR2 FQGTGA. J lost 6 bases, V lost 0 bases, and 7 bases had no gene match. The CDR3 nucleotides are TGTGCCAGCAGCTTAACGAGTAGCGGGAGTACTGATACGCAGTATTTT. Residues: CASSLTSSGSTDTQYF.

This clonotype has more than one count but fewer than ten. In DNA, the CDR3 is TGTGCCAGCAGCACTAGCGGGAGGGCGGGCACAGATACGCAGTATTTT. Translating it yields CASSTSGRAGTDTQYF. The V call is TRBV7-9, the J call TRBJ2-3; TRBD2 agrees at 13 bases. V lost 5 bases to trimming and J lost 1 base; unmatched junction nucleotides: 3. The CDR3 contains 16 residues. Germline CDR1 and CDR2: SEHNR and FQNEAQ (reference sequence).

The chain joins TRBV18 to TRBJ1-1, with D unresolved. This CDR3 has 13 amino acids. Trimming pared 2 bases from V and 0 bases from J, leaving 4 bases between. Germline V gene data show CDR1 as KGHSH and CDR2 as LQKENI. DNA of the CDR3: TGTGCCAGCTCACCAACTTTGAACACTGAAGCTTTCTTT. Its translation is CASSPTLNTEAFF. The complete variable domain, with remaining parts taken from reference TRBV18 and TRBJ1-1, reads NAGVMQNPRHLVRRRGQEARLRCSPMKGHSHVYWYRQLPEEGLKFMVYLQKENIIDESGMPKERFSAEFPKEGPSILRIQQVVRGDSAAYFCASSPTLNTEAFFGQGTRLTVV.

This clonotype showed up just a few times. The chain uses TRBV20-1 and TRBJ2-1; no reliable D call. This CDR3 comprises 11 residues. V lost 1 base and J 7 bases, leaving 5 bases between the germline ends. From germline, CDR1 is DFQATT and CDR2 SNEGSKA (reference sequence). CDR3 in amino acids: CSARGPNEQFF. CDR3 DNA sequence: TGCAGTGCTAGAGGGCCAAATGAGCAGTTCTTC.

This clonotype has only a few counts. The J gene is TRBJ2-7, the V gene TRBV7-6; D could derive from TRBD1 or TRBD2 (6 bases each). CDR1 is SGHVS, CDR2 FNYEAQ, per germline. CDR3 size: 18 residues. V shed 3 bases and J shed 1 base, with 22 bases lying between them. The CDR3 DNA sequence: TGTGCCAGCAGCTTCGCCTCCGGACAGTGGGGGGATTCCTACGAGCAGTACTTC. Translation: CASSFASGQWGDSYEQYF.

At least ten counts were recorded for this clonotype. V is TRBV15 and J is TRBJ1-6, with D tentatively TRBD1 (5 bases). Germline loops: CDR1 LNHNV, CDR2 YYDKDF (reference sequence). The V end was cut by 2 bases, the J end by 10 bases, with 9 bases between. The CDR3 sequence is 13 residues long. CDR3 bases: TGTGCCACCAGCAGACAGGGTGGGTCACCCCTCCACTTT. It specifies CATSRQGGSPLHF.

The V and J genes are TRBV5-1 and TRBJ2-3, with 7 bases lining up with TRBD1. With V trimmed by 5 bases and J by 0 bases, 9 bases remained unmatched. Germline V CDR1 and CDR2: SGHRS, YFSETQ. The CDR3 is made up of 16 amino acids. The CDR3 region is CASRGQAAPSTDTQYF. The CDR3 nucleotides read TGCGCCAGCAGAGGACAGGCCGCCCCTAGCACAGATACGCAGTATTTT.

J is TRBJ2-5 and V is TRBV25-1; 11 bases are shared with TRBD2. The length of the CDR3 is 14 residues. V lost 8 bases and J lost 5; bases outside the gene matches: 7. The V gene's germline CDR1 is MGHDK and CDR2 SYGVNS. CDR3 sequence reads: CASHRGLAAETQYF. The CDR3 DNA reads TGTGCCAGCCACCGGGGACTAGCGGCGGAGACCCAGTACTTC.